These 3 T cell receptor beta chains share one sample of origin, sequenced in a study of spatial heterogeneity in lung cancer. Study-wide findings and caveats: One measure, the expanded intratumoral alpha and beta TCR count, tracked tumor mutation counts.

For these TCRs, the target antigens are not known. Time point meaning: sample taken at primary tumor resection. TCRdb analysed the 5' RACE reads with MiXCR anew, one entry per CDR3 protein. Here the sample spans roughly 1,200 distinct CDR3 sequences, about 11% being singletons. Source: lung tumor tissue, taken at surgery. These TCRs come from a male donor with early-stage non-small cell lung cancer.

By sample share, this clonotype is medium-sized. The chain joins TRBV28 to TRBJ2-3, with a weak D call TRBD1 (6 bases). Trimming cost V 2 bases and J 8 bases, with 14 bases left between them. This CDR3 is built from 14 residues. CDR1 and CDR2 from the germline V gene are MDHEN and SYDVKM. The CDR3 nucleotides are TGTGCCAGCAGTTTAGGACAAGGGGGTGGTACGCAGTATTTT. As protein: CASSLGQGGGTQYF.

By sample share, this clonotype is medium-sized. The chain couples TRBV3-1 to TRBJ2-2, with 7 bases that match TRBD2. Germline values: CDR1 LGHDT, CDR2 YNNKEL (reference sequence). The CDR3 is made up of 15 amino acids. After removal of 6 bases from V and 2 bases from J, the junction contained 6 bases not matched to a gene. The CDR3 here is CASRSGTTNTGELFF. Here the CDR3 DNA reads TGTGCCAGCAGATCCGGGACTACTAACACCGGGGAGCTGTTTTTT. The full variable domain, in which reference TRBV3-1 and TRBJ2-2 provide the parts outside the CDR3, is DTAVSQTPKYLVTQMGNDKSIKCEQNLGHDTMYWYKQDSKKFLKIMFSYNNKELIINETVPNRFSPKSPDKAHLNLHINSLELGDSAVYFCASRSGTTNTGELFFGEGSRLTVL.

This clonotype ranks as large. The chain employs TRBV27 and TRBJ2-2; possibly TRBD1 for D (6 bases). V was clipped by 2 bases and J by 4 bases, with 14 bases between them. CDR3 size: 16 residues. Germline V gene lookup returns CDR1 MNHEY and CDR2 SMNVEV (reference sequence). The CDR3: CASSLAGVETTGELFF. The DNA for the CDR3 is TGTGCCAGCAGTTTAGCAGGGGTGGAGACCACCGGGGAGCTGTTTTTT.